These 15 T cell receptor beta chains originate from one sample sequenced in a study of T cells in Graves' hyperthyroidism and ophthalmopathy. What was amplified from RNA transcripts were TCR beta CDR3 regions. TCR CDR3 regions were first amplified by RT-PCR with HTBI primers. MiXCR, applied by TCRdb to the multiplex PCR reads, yields one record per CDR3 protein. The sample has roughly 700,000 distinct CDR3 sequences; roughly a third are singletons. Sequencing used blood. These receptors were obtained from a woman in her 40s with Graves' hyperthyroidism.

At least ten counts were recorded for this clonotype. The CDR3 nucleotides are TGTGCCACCAGCAGAGACCGGGGAATGGAGACCCAGTACTTC. This gives the protein CATSRDRGMETQYF. The chain couples TRBV15 to TRBJ2-5; tentative D call: TRBD2 (5 bases). The CDR3 runs to 14 residues. Between the trimmed V and J ends, which lost 0 bases and 5 bases, there was a span of 10 bases. From germline, CDR1 is LNHNV and CDR2 YYDKDF (reference sequence).

There are a few counts of this clonotype. The chain has TRBV7-2 and TRBJ2-5; 10 bases match TRBD2. V dropped 5 bases and J dropped 5; count of bases not matched to a gene: 14. This CDR3 is built from 17 residues. Germline V gene data show CDR1 as SGHTA and CDR2 as FQGNSA. CDR3 sequence: CASSPLGTSALGETQYF. The CDR3, as DNA: TGTGCCAGCAGCCCGCTGGGGACTAGCGCCTTGGGGGAGACCCAGTACTTC.

This clonotype was seen a handful of times. The chain couples TRBV20-1 to TRBJ1-3; D gene ambiguous. Trimming cost V 5 bases and J 3 bases, with 14 bases left between them. The CDR3 has 14 amino acids. The germline V gene encodes CDR1 DFQATT and CDR2 SNEGSKA (reference sequence). The CDR3 region has the DNA TGCAGTGCTCCAGCCTGGGATAATGGAAACACCATATATTTT. Its protein is CSAPAWDNGNTIYF.

This clonotype was counted at least ten times. The rearrangement joins TRBV7-2 to TRBJ1-4; D call uncertain. The V gene lost 5 bases and the J gene lost 0 bases, with 10 bases spanning the gap. The CDR3 is 15 amino acids. CDR1 SGHTA and CDR2 FQGNSA come from the germline V gene. This CDR3 is CASSTHGATNEKLFF. The CDR3 bases are TGTGCCAGCAGCACACACGGTGCAACTAATGAAAAACTGTTTTTT.

This clonotype was counted between two and nine times. The chain has TRBV7-9 and TRBJ1-1; D uncertain. This CDR3 region has 14 residues. V lost 2 bases and J lost 5, with 12 bases in between. Germline lookup yields CDR1 SEHNR and CDR2 FQNEAQ (reference sequence). The CDR3 sequence is CASSLISPLTEAFF. The CDR3 DNA reads as TGTGCCAGCAGCTTAATATCCCCCCTGACTGAAGCTTTCTTT.

This clonotype was recorded at least ten times. The genes are TRBV20-1 and TRBJ1-5; D gene ambiguous. Trimming shortened V by 0 bases and J by 1 base, and 13 bases separated the two germline ends. This CDR3 comprises 16 residues. Per germline, CDR1 DFQATT and CDR2 SNEGSKA (reference sequence). The CDR3 region has the DNA TGCAGTGCTAGAGAGAGGTCCCCGAGGAGCAATCAGCCCCAGCATTTT. Its protein is CSARERSPRSNQPQHF.

The chain combines TRBV7-4 with TRBJ2-1, with 11 bases that match TRBD2. Germline CDR1 SGHVT, CDR2 SQSDAQ. V lost 6 bases to trimming and J lost 6 bases; unmatched junction nucleotides: 10. The CDR3 runs to 16 residues. CDR3 residues: CASRVSGRGVGNEQFF. CDR3 bases: TGTGCCAGCAGGGTTAGCGGGAGGGGAGTTGGCAATGAGCAGTTCTTC.

This clonotype has a single count. The CDR3 here is CATSREWGAGTGELFF. Here the CDR3 DNA reads TGTGCCACCAGCAGAGAATGGGGGGCCGGCACCGGGGAGCTGTTTTTT. This chain uses TRBV15 with TRBJ2-2; D tentatively reads TRBD1 or TRBD2 (6 bases each). The CDR3 is 16 amino acids. Germline CDR1 and CDR2: LNHNV and YYDKDF (reference sequence). V was clipped by 0 bases and J by 4 bases, with 12 bases between them.

About this clonotype: Given a much more abundant clone one base away, this may be a read error. The V gene is TRBV7-2, the J gene TRBJ2-5; the match to TRBD2 covers 11 bases. V was clipped by 4 bases and J by 0 bases; unmatched bases: 1. The CDR3 length is 15 residues. The V gene's germline CDR1 is SGHTA and CDR2 FQGNSA. The CDR3 nucleotides are TGTGCCAGCAGCTCGACTAGCGGGGACCAAGAGACCCAGTACTTC. Translated: CASSSTSGDQETQYF. The entire variable domain, with the rest obtained from reference TRBV7-2 and TRBJ2-5, is as follows: GAGVSQSPSNKVTEKGKDVELRCDPISGHTALYWYRQSLGQGLEFLIYFQGNSAPDKSGLPSDRFSAERTGGSVSTLTIQRTQQEDSAVYLCASSSTSGDQETQYFGPGTRLLVL.

This clonotype was observed many times. The chain couples TRBV10-3 to TRBJ2-7, with 9 bases aligning to TRBD1. CDR1 and CDR2 (germline): ENHRY, SYGVKD. V shed 6 bases and J 6 bases; nucleotides not matched to a gene: 9. CDR3 length: 14 residues. For the CDR3, the DNA is TGTGCCATCAGCCGCCGGGACAGGGATCCCGAGCAGTACTTC. Translated, it gives CAISRRDRDPEQYF.

This clonotype was seen a single time. This CDR3 fails to terminate in the conserved phenylalanine or tryptophan, so it likely reflects a read error. V gene TRBV14 combines with J gene TRBJ1-2; TRBD1 might be the D (5 bases). CDR1 is SGHDN and CDR2 is FVKESK in the germline V gene. This CDR3 spans 14 amino acids. The V end was cut by 1 base, the J end by 8 bases, with 14 bases between. The CDR3 spells CASSQGIRVGGYTL. The CDR3 DNA reads TGTGCCAGCAGCCAAGGAATCAGGGTTGGGGGCTACACCCTC.

Concerning this clonotype itself: At one boundary the junction diverges from the germline segment, which might be a read error. V usage is TRBV29-1 and J usage is TRBJ1-3; D perhaps matches TRBD1 (5 bases). The CDR3 is 13 residues long. Germline V gene data show CDR1 as SQVTM and CDR2 as ANQGSEA. CDR3 sequence: CSATEGTGTTIYF. CDR3 coding DNA: TGCAGCGCCACTGAGGGGACTGGAACCACCATATATTTT.

A remark on this clonotype: A junction boundary mismatches the germline segment, possibly from a read error. The chain recombines TRBV10-3 with TRBJ1-1, with 7 bases identical to TRBD1. The CDR3 is 14 amino acids. Germline-derived CDR1 and CDR2 are ENHRY and SYGVKD. For the CDR3, the DNA is TGTGCCAGCAGTGCCGGGACAGAGAACACTGAAGCTTTCTTT. Protein product: CASSAGTENTEAFF.

This clonotype was counted only a few times. The chain employs TRBV13 and TRBJ2-2; no definite D call. CDR1 is PRHDT and CDR2 is FYEKMQ in the germline V gene (reference sequence). Deletions cut 0 bases from V and 5 bases from J, with 4 bases between. The CDR3 consists of 13 residues. CDR3 residues: CASSLGRTGELFF. In DNA form, the CDR3 reads TGTGCCAGCAGCTTAGGACGAACCGGGGAGCTGTTTTTT.

The chain joins TRBV29-1 to TRBJ1-2; 9 bases align to TRBD1. The CDR3 extends over 15 amino acids. Trimming cost V 7 bases and J 4 bases; bases outside gene matches: 13. CDR1 and CDR2 from the germline V gene are SQVTM and ANQGSEA. CDR3 sequence reads: CSAARPGQGSYGYTF. CDR3 DNA sequence: TGCAGCGCTGCTCGTCCGGGACAGGGAAGCTATGGCTACACCTTC.